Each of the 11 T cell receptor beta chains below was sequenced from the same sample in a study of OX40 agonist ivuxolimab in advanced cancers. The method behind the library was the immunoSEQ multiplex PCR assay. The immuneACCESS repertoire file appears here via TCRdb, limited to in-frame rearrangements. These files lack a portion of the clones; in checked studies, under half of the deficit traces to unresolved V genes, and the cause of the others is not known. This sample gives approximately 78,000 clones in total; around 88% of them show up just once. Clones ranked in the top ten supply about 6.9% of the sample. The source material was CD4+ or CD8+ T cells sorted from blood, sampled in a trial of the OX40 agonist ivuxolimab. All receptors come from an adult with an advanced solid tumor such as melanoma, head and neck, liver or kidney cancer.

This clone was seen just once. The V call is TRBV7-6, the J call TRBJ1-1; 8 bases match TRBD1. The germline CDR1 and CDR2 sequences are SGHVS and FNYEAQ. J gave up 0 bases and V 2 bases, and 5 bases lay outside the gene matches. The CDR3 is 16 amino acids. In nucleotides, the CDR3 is TGTGCCAGCAGCTTATCTATGGGACAGGTGAACACTGAAGCTTTCTTT. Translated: CASSLSMGQVNTEAFF.

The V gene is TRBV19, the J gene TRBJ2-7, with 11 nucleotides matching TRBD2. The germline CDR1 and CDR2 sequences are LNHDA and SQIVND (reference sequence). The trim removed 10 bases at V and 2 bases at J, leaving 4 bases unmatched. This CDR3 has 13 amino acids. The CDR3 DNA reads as TGTGCCACCGGGACTAGCGGAACCTACGAGCAGTACTTC. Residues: CATGTSGTYEQYF.

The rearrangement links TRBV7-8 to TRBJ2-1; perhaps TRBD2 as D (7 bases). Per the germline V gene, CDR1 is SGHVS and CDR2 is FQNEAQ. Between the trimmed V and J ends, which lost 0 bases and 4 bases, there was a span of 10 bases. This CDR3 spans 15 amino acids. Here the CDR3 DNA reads TGTGCCAGCAGCTTAGCGGGGGGGCGTTACAATGAGCAGTTCTTC. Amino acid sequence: CASSLAGGRYNEQFF.

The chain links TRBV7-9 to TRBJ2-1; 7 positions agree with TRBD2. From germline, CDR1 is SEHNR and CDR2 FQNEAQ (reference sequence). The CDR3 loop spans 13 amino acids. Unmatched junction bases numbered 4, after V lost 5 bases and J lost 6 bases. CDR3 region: CASSRGSGNEQFF. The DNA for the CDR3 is TGTGCCAGCAGCCGCGGGAGCGGCAATGAGCAGTTCTTC.

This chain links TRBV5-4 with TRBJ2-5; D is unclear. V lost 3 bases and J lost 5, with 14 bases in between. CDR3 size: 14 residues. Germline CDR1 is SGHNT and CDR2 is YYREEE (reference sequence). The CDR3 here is CASSSRTLAETQYF. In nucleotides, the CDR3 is TGTGCCAGCAGCTCCCGGACCCTTGCGGAGACCCAGTACTTC. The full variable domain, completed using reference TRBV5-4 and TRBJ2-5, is ETGVTQSPTHLIKTRGQQVTLRCSSQSGHNTVSWYQQALGQGPQFIFQYYREEENGRGNFPPRFSGLQFPNYSSELNVNALELDDSALYLCASSSRTLAETQYFGPGTRLLVL.

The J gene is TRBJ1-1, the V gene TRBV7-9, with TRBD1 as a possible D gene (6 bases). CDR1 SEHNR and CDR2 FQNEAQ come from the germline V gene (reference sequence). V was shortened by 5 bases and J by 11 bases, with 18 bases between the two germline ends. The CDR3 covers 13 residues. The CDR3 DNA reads TGTGCCAGCAGCGCCTTAACCCCTCAGGGGGCTTTCTTT. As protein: CASSALTPQGAFF.

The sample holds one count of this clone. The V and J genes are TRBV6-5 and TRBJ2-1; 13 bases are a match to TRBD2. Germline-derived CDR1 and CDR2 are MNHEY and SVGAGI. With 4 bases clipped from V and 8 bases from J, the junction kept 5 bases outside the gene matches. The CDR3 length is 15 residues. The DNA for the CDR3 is TGTGCCAGCAGTTCACTAGCGGGGGGGGGCGATGAGCAGTTCTTC. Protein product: CASSSLAGGGDEQFF.

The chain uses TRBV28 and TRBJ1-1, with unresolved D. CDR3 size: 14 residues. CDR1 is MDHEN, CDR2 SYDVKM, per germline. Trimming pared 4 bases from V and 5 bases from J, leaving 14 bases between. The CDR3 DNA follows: TGTGCCAGCAGTTCCCCCACCCTTGGAACTGAAGCTTTCTTT. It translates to CASSSPTLGTEAFF.

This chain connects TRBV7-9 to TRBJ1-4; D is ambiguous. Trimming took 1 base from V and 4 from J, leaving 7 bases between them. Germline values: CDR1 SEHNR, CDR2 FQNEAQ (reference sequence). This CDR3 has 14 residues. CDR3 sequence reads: CASSLGQINEKLFF. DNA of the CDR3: TGTGCCAGCAGCTTAGGGCAGATTAATGAAAAACTGTTTTTT.

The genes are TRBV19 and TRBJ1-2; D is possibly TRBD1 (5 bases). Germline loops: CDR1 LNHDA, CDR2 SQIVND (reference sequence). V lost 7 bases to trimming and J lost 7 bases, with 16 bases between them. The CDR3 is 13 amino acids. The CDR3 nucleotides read TGTGCCAGTATAGCTCGAGGGGTCGGTGGCTACACCTTC. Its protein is CASIARGVGGYTF.

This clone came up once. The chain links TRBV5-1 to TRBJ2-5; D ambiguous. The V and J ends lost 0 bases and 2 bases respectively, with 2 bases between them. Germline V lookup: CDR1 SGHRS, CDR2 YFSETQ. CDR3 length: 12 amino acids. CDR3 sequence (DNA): TGCGCCAGCAGCTTGGGGCAAGAGACCCAGTACTTC. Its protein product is CASSLGQETQYF.